A single T cell receptor beta chain is shown here with its context. Its specificity is not known. The data were obtained in a study of yellow fever vaccine responses in identical twins. Broader study findings: Among the twins, the vaccine T cell response reportedly seemed partly convergent and partly personalized.

CDR3 length equals 16 residues. V was cut by 2 bases and J by 0 bases, with 11 bases left in between. CDR1 and CDR2 (germline): MNHEY, SVGAGI. TCRdb processed the RT-PCR reads anew with MiXCR; each CDR3 protein has one entry. The repertoire includes 4,000 to 6,000 distinct CDR3 sequences, around nine tenths of them detected once, and 1.9% sits in the top ten. The source is a woman in her late teens or twenties who received the yellow fever vaccine. The rearrangement joins TRBV6-5 to TRBJ1-3; D possibly corresponds to TRBD1 (5 bases). The material was T cells from blood (PBMCs), unsorted or a sorted subset (not recorded which), obtained before or after yellow fever vaccination (not recorded which). CDR3 loop: CASSYVKTDSGNTIYF. The CDR3 bases are TGTGCCAGCAGTTACGTCAAGACAGACTCTGGAAACACCATATATTTT.